Shown below are 21 T cell receptor beta chains from a single sample sequenced in a study of cytomegalovirus exposure and HLA in healthy donors. This PCR relied on a set of 60 Vbeta primers and 13 Jbeta primers. Measured with immunoSEQ multiplex PCR; TCRdb has only the in-frame clones, and not every one. The data show 150,000 to 190,000 clones, with roughly 82% seen just once and 5% to 7.5% held by the top ten. Input material: PBMCs. The origin of the receptors is a woman aged 50 to 65 in good health and CMV-seropositive.

This clone has just a few counts. The chain uses TRBV7-9 and TRBJ1-4; 8 positions match TRBD1. Germline assignment: CDR1 SEHNR and CDR2 FQNEAQ (reference sequence). CDR3 length equals 13 residues. The junction had 2 bases not matched to a gene; V was cut back by 1 base and J by 10 bases. This chain's CDR3 is CASSLDDRGKLFF. The CDR3 coding sequence is TGTGCCAGCAGCTTAGATGACAGGGGAAAACTGTTTTTT. Drawing the rest from reference TRBV7-9 and TRBJ1-4, the complete variable domain is DTGVSQNPRHKITKRGQNVTFRCDPISEHNRLYWYRQTLGQGPEFLTYFQNEAQLEKSRLLSDRFSAERPKGSFSTLEIQRTEQGDSAMYLCASSLDDRGKLFFGSGTQLSVL.

The CDR3 region is CASSQGGTSYEQYF. CDR3 coding DNA: TGTGCCAGTAGTCAGGGGGGTACCTCCTACGAGCAGTACTTC. The chain combines TRBV19 with TRBJ2-7; tentative D call: TRBD1 (7 bases). Germline CDR1 reads LNHDA; CDR2 reads SQIVND (reference sequence). This CDR3 spans 14 amino acids. Trimming shortened V by 5 bases and J by 0 bases, and 11 bases separated the two germline ends.

The rearrangement links TRBV30 to TRBJ1-1, with 10 nucleotides matching TRBD1. The CDR3 loop spans 21 amino acids. Germline CDR1 GTSNPN, CDR2 SVGIG (reference sequence). The trim removed 2 bases at V and 3 bases at J, leaving 24 bases unmatched. The CDR3 nucleotides read TGTGCCTGGAGTTGGGGCCCCCCGACAGGGGGCGGATATTCAATAGACACTGAAGCTTTCTTT. This sequence encodes CAWSWGPPTGGGYSIDTEAFF.

Of note for this clone: Other nucleotide sequences in the sample specify the same CDR3. V gene TRBV11-2 combines with J gene TRBJ2-7; D is perhaps TRBD2 (6 bases). Per the germline V gene, CDR1 is SGHAT and CDR2 is FQNNGV. This CDR3 region has 13 residues. V lost 5 bases, J lost 3 bases, and 11 bases lay in between. CDR3 sequence reads: CASSPGTDYEQYF. The DNA of the CDR3 is TGTGCCAGCAGCCCGGGGACTGACTACGAGCAGTACTTC.

The chain joins TRBV9 to TRBJ2-5, with 8 bases fitting TRBD2. Germline trimming cut 0 bases from V and 4 bases from J; bases unmatched to any gene: 5. The V gene's germline CDR1 is SGDLS and CDR2 YYNGEE. This CDR3 is 15 amino acids long. CDR3 coding DNA: TGTGCCAGCAGCGTAGCGGAGCGGGGGACAGAGACCCAGTACTTC. Protein sequence: CASSVAERGTETQYF.

This clone occurred a few times. The CDR3 bases are TGTGCCAGCAGCTGGACAGGGGGGAACACTGAAGCTTTCTTT. It is translated as CASSWTGGNTEAFF. The chain uses TRBV7-9 and TRBJ1-1; TRBD1 aligns across 10 bases. Unmatched junction bases numbered 0, after V lost 4 bases and J lost 1 base. The CDR3 contains 14 residues. CDR1 and CDR2 (germline): SEHNR, FQNEAQ (reference sequence). Together with reference TRBV7-9 and TRBJ1-1, the CDR3 gives the full variable domain: DTGVSQNPRHKITKRGQNVTFRCDPISEHNRLYWYRQTLGQGPEFLTYFQNEAQLEKSRLLSDRFSAERPKGSFSTLEIQRTEQGDSAMYLCASSWTGGNTEAFFGQGTRLTVV.

The chain links TRBV6-1 to TRBJ2-7; TRBD2 might be the D (6 bases). The CDR3 is made up of 14 amino acids. V lost 8 bases and J 3 bases, leaving 17 bases between the germline ends. Germline CDR1 is MNHNS and CDR2 is SASEGT. CDR3 in DNA: TGTGCCAGCGGACCGATCTGGGGAGGCTACGAGCAGTACTTC. It is translated as CASGPIWGGYEQYF.

This rearrangement joins TRBV29-1 to TRBJ2-3; the D gene is possibly TRBD2 (6 bases). Germline-derived CDR1 and CDR2 are SQVTM and ANQGSEA. Between the trimmed V and J ends, which lost 1 base and 8 bases, there was a span of 16 bases. The CDR3 loop spans 14 amino acids. This CDR3 reads CSVEAMLSGATQYF. The DNA of the CDR3 is TGCAGCGTTGAAGCCATGCTTAGCGGAGCTACGCAGTATTTT.

This clone was found a few times. Distinct nucleotide sequences in the sample also encode this CDR3. The J gene is TRBJ2-7, the V gene TRBV6-1, with TRBD2 identical over 8 bases. The ends lost 5 bases at V and 0 bases at J; junction bases unmatched: 3. CDR1 and CDR2 from the germline V gene are MNHNS and SASEGT. The CDR3 loop spans 14 amino acids. The CDR3 DNA follows: TGTGCCAGCAGTTTAGCGGGGAGCTCCTACGAGCAGTACTTC. It codes for CASSLAGSSYEQYF.

The chain is built from TRBV5-6 and TRBJ2-7, with unresolved D. The CDR3 consists of 13 residues. Trimming shortened V by 3 bases and J by 4 bases, and 11 bases separated the two germline ends. Germline CDR1 is SGHDT and CDR2 is YYEEEE. CDR3 amino acids: CASSSTDGYEQYF. The CDR3 nucleotides are TGTGCCAGCAGCTCGACTGACGGATACGAGCAGTACTTC.

This clone was recorded only once. The chain joins TRBV7-2 to TRBJ2-3; D ambiguous. The CDR3 is 12 residues long. Trimming took 4 bases from V and 2 from J, leaving 4 bases between them. Germline values: CDR1 SGHTA, CDR2 FQGNSA. The CDR3 DNA follows: TGTGCCAGCAGCTCCTACACAGATACGCAGTATTTT. Protein: CASSSYTDTQYF.

The V gene is TRBV7-9, the J gene TRBJ2-1; D is uncertain. The CDR3 sequence is 11 residues long. V lost 6 bases and J 8 bases, leaving 8 bases between the germline ends. Germline loops: CDR1 SEHNR, CDR2 FQNEAQ (reference sequence). DNA for the CDR3: TGTGCCAGCAGTTTGTCTCATGAGCAGTTCTTC. Residues: CASSLSHEQFF.

This chain uses TRBV7-2 with TRBJ2-3, with 11 bases fitting TRBD1. The CDR3 is 15 amino acids. Per the germline V gene, CDR1 is SGHTA and CDR2 is FQGNSA. V trimming: 6 bases; J trimming: 5 bases; junction bases outside the gene matches: 7. In DNA form, the CDR3 reads TGTGCCAGCAGTATCAGGACAGGGGGCTTAGATACGCAGTATTTT. Translated: CASSIRTGGLDTQYF.

CDR3 in DNA: TGCGCCAGCAGCCAAGACAGGGCAAGAAACACCATATATTTT. It encodes CASSQDRARNTIYF. The rearrangement joins TRBV4-3 to TRBJ1-3; D may be TRBD1 (5 bases). The CDR3 runs to 14 residues. V was pared by 0 bases and J by 5 bases, with 8 bases between. Germline loops: CDR1 LGHNA, CDR2 YSLEER.

The chain joins TRBV7-2 to TRBJ2-1; 7 nucleotides agree with TRBD2. CDR1 is SGHTA, CDR2 FQGNSA, per germline. V dropped 3 bases and J dropped 5; count of bases not matched to a gene: 4. This CDR3 contains 14 residues. CDR3 sequence: CASSFRGVNNEQFF. The CDR3 DNA follows: TGTGCCAGCAGCTTCCGGGGGGTTAACAATGAGCAGTTCTTC. The full variable domain, its missing parts supplied by reference TRBV7-2 and TRBJ2-1, is GAGVSQSPSNKVTEKGKDVELRCDPISGHTALYWYRQSLGQGLEFLIYFQGNSAPDKSGLPSDRFSAERTGGSVSTLTIQRTQQEDSAVYLCASSFRGVNNEQFFGPGTRLTVL.

There are a few counts of this clone. This chain links TRBV7-8 with TRBJ2-2, with D possibly TRBD1 on 5 matching bases. Trimming removed 2 bases from V and 2 bases from J, with 6 bases in between. The V gene's germline CDR1 is SGHVS and CDR2 FQNEAQ. This CDR3 has 14 amino acids. The CDR3 sequence: CASSLQGNTGELFF. CDR3 coding DNA: TGTGCCAGCAGCTTACAGGGAAACACCGGGGAGCTGTTTTTT. The entire variable domain, with the rest obtained from reference TRBV7-8 and TRBJ2-2, is as follows: GAGVSQSPRYKVAKRGQDVALRCDPISGHVSLFWYQQALGQGPEFLTYFQNEAQLDKSGLPSDRFFAERPEGSVSTLKIQRTQQEDSAVYLCASSLQGNTGELFFGEGSRLTVL.

This chain links TRBV6-1 with TRBJ1-6; tentatively, D is TRBD1 (6 bases). This CDR3 is built from 15 residues. V lost 2 bases and J 10 bases, leaving 15 bases between the germline ends. Germline V gene data show CDR1 as MNHNS and CDR2 as SASEGT. The CDR3 DNA reads as TGTGCCAGCAGTGAACAGGGGTCTGAGGAGTCACCCCTCCACTTT. It is translated as CASSEQGSEESPLHF.

The genes are TRBV4-2 and TRBJ1-2, with a tentative D call TRBD1 (5 bases). Trimming shortened V by 3 bases and J by 8 bases, and 19 bases separated the two germline ends. Germline V lookup: CDR1 LGHNA, CDR2 YNFKEQ. This CDR3 spans 15 amino acids. In DNA form, the CDR3 reads TGTGCCAGCAGCCACGATAGACCGGACAAGTCCGGCTACACCTTC. Residues: CASSHDRPDKSGYTF.

This clone was seen a handful of times. V usage is TRBV7-8 and J usage is TRBJ2-2, with 11 bases matching TRBD1. The CDR3 extends over 15 amino acids. Germline CDR1 and CDR2: SGHVS and FQNEAQ. V lost 6 bases to trimming and J lost 7 bases; unmatched junction nucleotides: 7. The CDR3 sequence: CASRPTGQGVGELFF. The CDR3 DNA follows: TGTGCCAGCAGACCTACGGGACAGGGGGTCGGGGAGCTGTTTTTT.

Notes on this clone: The junction and the germline gene differ at one end; a read error may be behind it. The chain carries TRBV6-6 and TRBJ1-2; D unclear. The CDR3 is 14 amino acids. CDR1 is MNHNY, CDR2 SVGAGI, per germline (reference sequence). The CDR3 protein is CASSYSTAAFSPEF. The CDR3 nucleotides read TGTGCCAGCAGTTACTCGACGGCCGCGTTTAGCCCAGAGTTC.

The chain joins TRBV30 to TRBJ1-1; 10 bases map to TRBD1. The germline CDR1 and CDR2 sequences are GTSNPN and SVGIG (reference sequence). CDR3 length: 14 residues. The trim removed 3 bases at V and 5 bases at J, leaving 6 bases unmatched. CDR3 residues: CAWRETGGSTEAFF. The DNA of the CDR3 is TGTGCCTGGAGAGAGACAGGGGGCAGTACTGAAGCTTTCTTT.